These 2 T cell receptor beta chains share one sample of origin, sequenced in a study of T cells after yellow fever vaccination. TCRdb called the 5' RACE reads again in MiXCR, with one record for every CDR3 protein. The sample lists 300,000 to 350,000 distinct CDR3 sequences; around 4.4% were seen once. This material consisted of PBMCs, taken 15 days after the yellow fever booster vaccination. These receptors all stem from a man between 18 and 35 years old who received the YFV17D yellow fever vaccine.

This clonotype appeared many times. The chain has TRBV7-3 and TRBJ2-2, with 8 bases identical to TRBD1. This CDR3 has 15 residues. In germline, CDR1 is SGHTA, CDR2 FQGTGA. With 5 bases clipped from V and 0 bases from J, the junction kept 2 bases outside the gene matches. CDR3 bases: TGTGCCAGCAGCCGGGGACAGGCGAACACCGGGGAGCTGTTTTTT. Its protein is CASSRGQANTGELFF.

This clonotype has more than one count but fewer than ten. The V gene is TRBV18, the J gene TRBJ2-3; D ambiguous. Trimming shortened V by 8 bases and J by 0 bases, and 6 bases separated the two germline ends. Germline V gene sequence: CDR1 KGHSH, CDR2 LQKENI. This CDR3 is 12 amino acids long. The CDR3 DNA follows: TGTGCCAGCCGAAGTAGCACAGATACGCAGTATTTT. It specifies CASRSSTDTQYF.